Listed below are T cell receptor beta chains from one sample, sequenced in a study of PD-L1 blockade in urothelial cancer. The data were produced by immunoSEQ multiplex PCR, yet TCRdb's version contains in-frame clones alone and is incomplete. The sample contains 90,000 to 130,000 clones, approximately 90% of which appear only once. Specimen: PBMCs, collected around atezolizumab (anti-PD-L1) treatment. All receptors derive from a man between 60 and 75 years old with urothelial cancer. CDR3s include the opening cysteine and the closing phenylalanine or tryptophan. A D gene is named only where the DNA matches it firmly. Where a row states a size, it is once, few, many or the class of an expanded clone; other rows omit it.

D gene,V gene,J gene,clone size,CDR3 protein,CDR3 DNA
TRBD1,TRBV6-1,TRBJ2-5,NA,CASSWTGEETQYF,TGTGCCAGCAGCTGGACAGGAGAAGAGACCCAGTACTTC
TRBD2,TRBV28,TRBJ2-7,NA,CASSTHLAGVGEQYF,TGTGCCAGCAGTACCCACCTAGCGGGAGTTGGCGAGCAGTACTTC
NA,TRBV7-8,TRBJ1-2,NA,CASSLLATNYGYTF,TGTGCCAGCAGCTTATTAGCGACTAACTATGGCTACACCTTC
TRBD1,TRBV10-3,TRBJ2-3,NA,CAISESFAGLDRVPPDTQYF,TGTGCCATCAGTGAGTCTTTTGCGGGTCTGGACAGGGTCCCCCCAGATACGCAGTATTTT
NA,TRBV4-2,TRBJ1-4,once,CASSQDHTGGEKLFF,TGTGCCAGCAGCCAAGATCATACGGGAGGGGAAAAACTGTTTTTT
TRBD2,TRBV18,TRBJ2-1,once,CASSLGLAGDNEQFF,TGTGCCAGCTCACTCGGACTAGCGGGAGATAATGAGCAGTTCTTC
NA,TRBV6-4,TRBJ2-3,NA,CASSDSGRSTDTQYF,TGTGCCAGCAGTGACTCGGGCAGAAGCACAGATACGCAGTATTTT
TRBD2,TRBV19,TRBJ2-7,NA,CASRPSTSGRDTSLYF,TGTGCCAGTAGACCTTCTACTAGCGGGAGAGATACGAGTTTGTACTTC
TRBD2,TRBV9,TRBJ2-3,once,CASSGGTSGVVDTQYF,TGTGCCAGCAGCGGGGGGACTAGCGGGGTAGTGGATACGCAGTATTTT
TRBD1,TRBV10-3,TRBJ1-2,NA,CAISEQGNYGYTF,TGTGCCATCAGCGAACAGGGGAACTATGGCTACACCTTC
NA,TRBV5-1,TRBJ1-3,NA,CASTSGTGLNTIYF,TGCGCCAGCACCTCGGGTACAGGGCTGAACACCATATATTTT
NA,TRBV2,TRBJ1-3,few,CASRPQAGSGNTIYF,TGTGCCAGCAGGCCACAGGCCGGCTCTGGAAACACCATATATTTT
NA,TRBV11-2,TRBJ2-1,NA,CASSPWESASYNEQFF,TGTGCCAGCAGCCCCTGGGAGAGCGCTTCCTACAATGAGCAGTTCTTC
TRBD2,TRBV9,TRBJ2-1,NA,CASSGGTSGYNEQFF,TGTGCCAGCAGCGGGGGGACTAGCGGGTACAATGAGCAGTTCTTC
NA,TRBV15,TRBJ1-3,once,CATSKRGQSGNTIYF,TGTGCCACCAGCAAACGCGGCCAGTCTGGAAACACCATATATTTT
NA,TRBV9,TRBJ2-7,NA,CASSAHVGVEQYF,TGTGCCAGCAGCGCCCACGTAGGGGTCGAGCAGTACTTC
NA,TRBV12-5,TRBJ1-2,NA,CASGSRIAGHNYGYTF,TGTGCTAGTGGTTCCCGAATAGCGGGACACAACTATGGCTACACCTTC
NA,TRBV6-5,TRBJ1-3,NA,CASSYVQLPAGNTIYF,TGTGCCAGCAGTTACGTCCAGCTACCAGCGGGAAACACCATATATTTT
NA,TRBV28,TRBJ1-3,NA,CASSTGGSGRRSGNTIYF,TGTGCCAGCAGCACCGGGGGGTCAGGGCGTCGCTCTGGAAACACCATATATTTT
NA,TRBV6-5,TRBJ2-7,NA,CASKGQGQTYEQYF,TGTGCCAGCAAGGGGCAGGGTCAAACCTACGAGCAGTACTTC
TRBD2,TRBV15,TRBJ2-7,once,CATSRDLGGGRIYEQYF,TGTGCCACCAGCAGAGATCTAGGTGGCGGGAGGATCTACGAGCAGTACTTC
NA,TRBV6-5,TRBJ2-7,once,CASSMTESYEQYF,TGTGCCAGCAGCATGACAGAGTCCTACGAGCAGTACTTC
NA,TRBV20-1,TRBJ2-7,NA,CSAPDSYEQYF,TGCAGTGCGCCGGACAGCTACGAGCAGTACTTC
TRBD1,TRBV11-2,TRBJ1-1,once,CASSQGGGWSTEAFF,TGTGCCAGCAGCCAGGGGGGCGGGTGGAGTACTGAAGCTTTCTTT
TRBD1,TRBV4-2,TRBJ1-1,NA,CASSRQMRQGPNTEAFF,TGTGCCAGCAGCAGACAAATGAGACAGGGGCCAAACACTGAAGCTTTCTTT
NA,TRBV4-3,TRBJ1-4,NA,CASSQGGGYTNEKLFF,TGCGCCAGCAGCCAAGGGGGAGGGTATACTAATGAAAAACTGTTTTTT
NA,TRBV6-5,TRBJ1-2,NA,CASSYSSDTRAGGYTF,TGTGCCAGCAGTTATAGCTCGGACACCCGGGCGGGGGGCTACACCTTC